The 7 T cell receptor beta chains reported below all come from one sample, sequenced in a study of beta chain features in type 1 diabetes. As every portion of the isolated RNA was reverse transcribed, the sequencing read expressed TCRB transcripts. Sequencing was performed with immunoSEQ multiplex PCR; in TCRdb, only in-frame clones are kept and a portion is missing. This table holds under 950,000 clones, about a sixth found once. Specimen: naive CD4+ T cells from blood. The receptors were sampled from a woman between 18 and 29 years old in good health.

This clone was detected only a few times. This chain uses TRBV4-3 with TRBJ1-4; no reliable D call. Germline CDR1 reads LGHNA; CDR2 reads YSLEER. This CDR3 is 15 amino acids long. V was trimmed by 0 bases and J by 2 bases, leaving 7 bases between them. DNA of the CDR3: TGCGCCAGCAGCCAAGATCTAGGGACTAATGAAAAACTGTTTTTT. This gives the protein CASSQDLGTNEKLFF.

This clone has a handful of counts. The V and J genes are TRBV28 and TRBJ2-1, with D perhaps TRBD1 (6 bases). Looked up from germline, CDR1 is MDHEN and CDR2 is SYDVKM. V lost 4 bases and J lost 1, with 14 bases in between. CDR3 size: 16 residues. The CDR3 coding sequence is TGTGCCAGCAGTTCCCTCACAGGGAAATCCTACAATGAGCAGTTCTTC. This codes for CASSSLTGKSYNEQFF. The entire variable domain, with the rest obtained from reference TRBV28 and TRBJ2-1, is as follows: DVKVTQSSRYLVKRTGEKVFLECVQDMDHENMFWYRQDPGLGLRLIYFSYDVKMKEKGDIPEGYSVSREKKERFSLILESASTNQTSMYLCASSSLTGKSYNEQFFGPGTRLTVL.

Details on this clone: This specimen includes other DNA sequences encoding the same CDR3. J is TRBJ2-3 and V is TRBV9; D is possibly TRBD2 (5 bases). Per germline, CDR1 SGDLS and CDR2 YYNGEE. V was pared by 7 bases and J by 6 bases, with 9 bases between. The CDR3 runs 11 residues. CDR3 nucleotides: TGTGCCAGCTCACTAGGGGATACGCAGTATTTT. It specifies CASSLGDTQYF.

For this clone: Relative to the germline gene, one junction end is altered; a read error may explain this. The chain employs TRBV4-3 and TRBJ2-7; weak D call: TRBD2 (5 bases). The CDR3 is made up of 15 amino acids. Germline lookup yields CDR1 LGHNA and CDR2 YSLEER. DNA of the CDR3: TGCGCCAGCAGCCAAGACGCGGCGGGTTCCTTCGAGCAGTACTTC. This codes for CASSQDAAGSFEQYF.

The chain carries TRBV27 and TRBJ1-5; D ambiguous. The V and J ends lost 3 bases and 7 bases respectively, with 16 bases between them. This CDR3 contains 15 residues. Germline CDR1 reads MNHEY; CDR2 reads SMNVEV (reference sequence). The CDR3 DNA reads TGTGCCAGCAGTTTGTTGCCGGGCGTGGGGCAGCCCCAGCATTTT. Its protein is CASSLLPGVGQPQHF.

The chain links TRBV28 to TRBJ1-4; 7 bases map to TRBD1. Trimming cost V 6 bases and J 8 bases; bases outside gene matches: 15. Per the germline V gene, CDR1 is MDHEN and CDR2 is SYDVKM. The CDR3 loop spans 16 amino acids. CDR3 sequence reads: CASRRDREVRREKLFF. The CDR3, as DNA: TGTGCCAGCAGAAGAGACAGGGAGGTTCGCCGGGAAAAACTGTTTTTT.

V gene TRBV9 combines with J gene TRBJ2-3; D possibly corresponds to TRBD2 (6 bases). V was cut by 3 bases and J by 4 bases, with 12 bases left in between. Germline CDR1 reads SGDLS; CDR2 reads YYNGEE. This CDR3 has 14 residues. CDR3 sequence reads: CASSGGGWADTQYF. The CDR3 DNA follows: TGTGCCAGCAGCGGGGGAGGTTGGGCAGATACGCAGTATTTT.